Each of the 24 T cell receptor beta chains below was sequenced from the same sample in a study of glioma-infiltrating T cells. TCR alpha and beta CDR3 regions were amplified from RNA using iRepertoire nested multiplex PCR. TCRdb re-derived calls from the multiplex PCR reads in MiXCR, one entry per CDR3 protein. The sample holds about 89,000 distinct CDR3 sequences, about 23% seen once. Sequenced sample: glioma tissue, nonneoplastic brain tissue, or PBMCs (not recorded which). These receptors came from a human donor with low-grade glioma or glioblastoma, undergoing nonglioma brain surgery, or in good health (not recorded which).

With respect to this clonotype: At one end the junction does not follow the germline gene, possibly because of a read error. V is TRBV7-2 and J is TRBJ1-5; tentatively, D is TRBD1 (5 bases). From germline, CDR1 is SGHTA and CDR2 FQGNSA. The CDR3 spans 17 residues. CDR3 sequence (DNA): TGTGCCAGCAGCCCTTGGGGCAGTCCCTCGGGCAATCAGCCCCGGCATTTT. This gives the protein CASSPWGSPSGNQPRHF.

This clonotype was seen at least ten times. The chain is built from TRBV6-1 and TRBJ2-1, with 7 bases matching TRBD1. With 8 bases clipped from V and 4 bases from J, the junction kept 14 bases outside the gene matches. Germline lookup yields CDR1 MNHNS and CDR2 SASEGT. The CDR3 sequence is 16 residues long. The CDR3 nucleotides read TGTGCCAGCTTCGAGGGGGCCCTACCACCTTACAATGAGCAGTTCTTC. Protein product: CASFEGALPPYNEQFF.

This clonotype appeared a few times. This sequence joins TRBV12-3 or TRBV12-4 and TRBJ2-5; maybe TRBD1 (6 bases). The CDR3 spans 14 residues. Trimming cost V 3 bases and J 4 bases, with 12 bases left between them. CDR3 amino acids: CASSFTGSGETQYF. The CDR3 DNA sequence: TGTGCCAGCAGTTTCACAGGGAGCGGAGAGACCCAGTACTTC.

A single count supports this clonotype. In DNA form, the CDR3 reads TGCGCCAGCAGCTTGGCCACAGGAATGGGGAATGAGCAGTTCTTC. The encoded protein is CASSLATGMGNEQFF. The genes are TRBV5-1 and TRBJ2-1, with D maybe TRBD1 (5 bases). Germline assignment: CDR1 SGHRS and CDR2 YFSETQ. The CDR3 sequence is 15 residues long. The V end lost 0 bases, the J end lost 7 bases, and 14 bases lay between the germline ends.

V gene TRBV6-1 combines with J gene TRBJ2-7; maybe TRBD2 (5 bases). This CDR3 is 15 amino acids long. CDR1 is MNHNS, CDR2 SASEGT, per germline. The CDR3 DNA sequence: TGTGTTAGCAGATCAAAAGGACTTTTACCCTACGAGCAGTACTTC. This sequence encodes CVSRSKGLLPYEQYF.

Comment on this clonotype: This may come from a read error, since a much larger clone is one base off. The V call is TRBV4-2, the J call TRBJ2-7; D unclear. The germline V gene has CDR1 LGHNA and CDR2 YNFKEQ. The length of the CDR3 is 14 residues. The CDR3 region has the DNA TGTGCCAGCAGACAAGAATGGCGGTCCTACGAGCAGTACTTC. This translates into CASRQEWRSYEQYF.

This clonotype showed up many times. The chain has TRBV6-2 or TRBV6-3 and TRBJ1-2, with D unclear. CDR3 length: 11 amino acids. The V gene's germline CDR1 is MNHEY and CDR2 SVGEGT. Trimming shortened V by 0 bases and J by 7 bases, and 3 bases separated the two germline ends. The CDR3 nucleotides read TGTGCCAGCAGTTACTCGATTGGCTACACCTTC. Amino acids: CASSYSIGYTF.

The genes are TRBV12-3 or TRBV12-4 and TRBJ2-3; D gene ambiguous. V was shortened by 3 bases and J by 2 bases, with 12 bases between the two germline ends. This CDR3 has 15 amino acids. The CDR3 reads CASSFRRPTTDTQYF. CDR3 in DNA: TGTGCCAGCAGTTTCCGTCGGCCGACCACAGATACGCAGTATTTT.

This clonotype was observed many times. The V gene is TRBV6-2 or TRBV6-3, the J gene TRBJ2-1, with D perhaps TRBD2 (5 bases). V lost 5 bases and J lost 4, with 21 bases in between. The CDR3 covers 17 residues. Germline V lookup: CDR1 MNHEY, CDR2 SVGEGT. The CDR3 loop is CASSIHQRARGYNEQFF. The CDR3 DNA reads TGTGCCAGCAGTATCCACCAGCGTGCCAGAGGGTACAATGAGCAGTTCTTC.

This clonotype was seen repeatedly, ten times or more. The genes are TRBV7-8 and TRBJ2-1; perhaps TRBD1 as D (5 bases). Trimming removed 0 bases at V and 4 bases at J, with 7 bases between. CDR3 length: 14 residues. Germline V lookup: CDR1 SGHVS, CDR2 FQNEAQ. CDR3 region: CASSLAGRYNEQFF. The CDR3 DNA reads TGTGCCAGCAGCTTAGCGGGGCGGTACAATGAGCAGTTCTTC.

On this clonotype: This may come from a read error, since a much larger clone is one base off. The V gene is TRBV5-1, the J gene TRBJ1-1; D gene unclear. Germline-derived CDR1 and CDR2 are SGHRS and YFSETQ. The CDR3 has 15 amino acids. As DNA, the CDR3 is TGCGCCAGCAGCTTGGACGTTCAGTTGAACACTGAAGCTATCTTT. This sequence encodes CASSLDVQLNTEAIF.

In this sample, this clonotype turned up many times. This rearrangement joins TRBV25-1 to TRBJ1-5; D uncertain. The V gene's germline CDR1 is MGHDK and CDR2 SYGVNS. The length of the CDR3 is 12 residues. Trimming removed 3 bases from V and 5 bases from J, with 5 bases in between. CDR3: CASSEGDQPQHF. Written as DNA, the CDR3 is TGTGCCAGCAGTGAGGGAGATCAGCCCCAGCATTTT.

In this sample, this clonotype turned up many times. This chain joins TRBV2 and TRBJ2-5, with unresolved D. Between the trimmed V and J ends, which lost 3 bases and 3 bases, there was a span of 2 bases. CDR1 SNHLY and CDR2 FYNNEI come from the germline V gene. This CDR3 is built from 11 residues. The CDR3 region is CASSEEETQYF. The CDR3 nucleotides are TGTGCCAGCAGTGAGGAAGAGACCCAGTACTTC.

This chain joins TRBV29-1 and TRBJ2-3; D is unresolved. Germline CDR1 is SQVTM and CDR2 is ANQGSEA. The CDR3 runs 14 residues. Trimming shortened V by 4 bases and J by 0 bases, and 11 bases separated the two germline ends. CDR3: CSVAATASTDTQYF. The CDR3 nucleotides are TGCAGCGTTGCGGCCACCGCTAGCACAGATACGCAGTATTTT.

Comments on this clonotype: A single base separates this from a much larger clone, so it may be a read error. The genes are TRBV7-2 and TRBJ2-1, with D perhaps being TRBD1 or TRBD2 (7 bases each). Germline-derived CDR1 and CDR2 are SGHTA and FQGNSA. V was cut by 9 bases and J by 14 bases, with 29 bases left in between. This CDR3 comprises 15 residues. CDR3 nucleotide sequence: TGTGCCAGAAGCGTTCGACTAGCAGGGGGGCAAAGGAAGTTCTTC. It translates to CARSVRLAGGQRKFF.

The chain carries TRBV12-3 or TRBV12-4 and TRBJ2-7; 7 nucleotides align to TRBD2. The CDR3 totals 11 residues. After removal of 7 bases from V and 7 bases from J, the junction contained 4 bases not matched to a gene. The DNA of the CDR3 is TGTGCCAGCACTCCCGGGGGGGAGCAGTACTTC. It specifies CASTPGGEQYF.

The chain uses TRBV10-1 and TRBJ2-1; tentatively, D is TRBD2 (6 bases). V dropped 5 bases and J dropped 7 bases, with 12 bases sitting between them. CDR1 is WNHNN, CDR2 SYGVQD, per germline (reference sequence). The CDR3 has 13 amino acids. The CDR3 loop is CASSSGGRNEQFF. The DNA for the CDR3 is TGCGCCAGCAGTTCTGGAGGGAGGAATGAGCAGTTCTTC.

This clonotype was seen many times. This sequence joins TRBV6-1 and TRBJ1-3; possible D gene TRBD1, 6 bases. Germline CDR1 and CDR2: MNHNS and SASEGT. This CDR3 spans 14 amino acids. Trimming pared 6 bases from V and 4 bases from J, leaving 13 bases between. The CDR3 loop reads CASRPQGSGNTIYF. As DNA, the CDR3 is TGTGCCAGCAGACCACAGGGCTCCGGAAACACCATATATTTT.

This chain connects TRBV20-1 to TRBJ2-7, with TRBD2 matching over 15 bases. V shed 4 bases, J shed 7 bases, and the junction held 2 bases outside the gene matches. Germline CDR1 reads DFQATT; CDR2 reads SNEGSKA (reference sequence). The CDR3 has 13 residues. In DNA, the CDR3 is TGCAGTGCTAAAGGGACTAGCGGGAGGGAGCAGTACTTC. Translation gives CSAKGTSGREQYF.

This clonotype was recorded a few times. The chain combines TRBV29-1 with TRBJ2-5, with a tentative D call TRBD1 (6 bases). CDR1 and CDR2 from the germline V gene are SQVTM and ANQGSEA. The CDR3 has 13 amino acids. With 8 bases removed from V and 4 bases from J, the gap between germline ends came to 17 bases. The CDR3 reads CSLIRGGRETQYF. The CDR3 DNA reads TGCAGCCTTATCCGAGGGGGTCGAGAGACCCAGTACTTC.

The chain has TRBV12-3 or TRBV12-4 and TRBJ1-3, with unresolved D. Trimming removed 6 bases from V and 4 bases from J, with 10 bases in between. The CDR3 has 13 residues. The CDR3 nucleotides read TGTGCCAGCAGGAAGAATCTCGGAAACACCATATATTTT. Translating gives CASRKNLGNTIYF.

This clonotype was recorded at least ten times. The chain joins TRBV6-2 or TRBV6-3 to TRBJ1-2; TRBD1 agrees at 7 bases. Germline trimming cut 2 bases from V and 8 bases from J; bases unmatched to any gene: 14. Germline lookup yields CDR1 MNHEY and CDR2 SVGEGT. The CDR3 has 16 amino acids. CDR3 DNA: TGTGCCAGCAGTTACCTACACCGACTCCAGGGGGAAGGCTACACCTTC. It translates to CASSYLHRLQGEGYTF.

With regard to this clonotype: A single base separates this from a much larger clone, so it may be a read error. The V call is TRBV19, the J call TRBJ1-2; D is unresolved. CDR3 length: 12 residues. The V gene's germline CDR1 is LNHDA and CDR2 SQIVND (reference sequence). The CDR3, as DNA: TGTGCCAGTAGTATAGGGACCTATTGCTACACCTTC. Translated, it gives CASSIGTYCYTF.

The V and J genes are TRBV27 and TRBJ1-5, with D unresolved. Germline CDR1 and CDR2: MNHEY and SMNVEV (reference sequence). This CDR3 spans 15 amino acids. The ends were cut back, 5 bases at V and 8 bases at J, with 19 bases in the middle. This CDR3 is CASSASVQWAKPQHF. In DNA form, the CDR3 reads TGTGCCAGCAGTGCCTCTGTCCAATGGGCGAAGCCCCAGCATTTT.